This is a list of T cell receptor beta chains from one sample in a study of CD8 T cells in Susac syndrome. TCRdb re-called the immunoSEQ multiplex PCR reads with MiXCR, one entry per CDR3 protein. The table has 69,000 or so distinct CDR3 sequences, roughly 94% seen once; the top ten hold roughly 0.24%. The sample was CD8+ T cells from PBMCs. Every receptor here comes from a human donor in good health. CDR3s include the opening cysteine and the closing phenylalanine or tryptophan. The D gene is left open where the match is weak. Some rows have no size entry. The others give once, few or many, or a class for an expanded clone.

clone_size j_call d_call v_call cdr3_aa cdr3_nt
. TRBJ2-6 . TRBV9 CASNLPGANVLTF TGTGCCAGCAATCTGCCGGGGGCCAACGTCCTGACTTTC
. TRBJ2-1 . TRBV5-1 CASSLLTTTGKMLYDEQFF TGCGCCAGCAGTCTGCTTACGACCACAGGGAAAATGCTTTACGATGAGCAGTTCTTC
. TRBJ2-3 TRBD1 TRBV29-1 CSANGQGSKDTQYF TGCAGCGCTAATGGACAGGGTAGTAAAGATACGCAGTATTTT
. TRBJ2-2 TRBD1 TRBV4-2 CASSQEGQGGTGELFF TGTGCCAGCAGCCAAGAGGGACAGGGTGGCACCGGGGAGCTGTTTTTT
. TRBJ1-3 . TRBV19 CAGGTGNTIYF TGTGCCGGCGGAACAGGAAACACCATATATTTT
. TRBJ2-2 . TRBV6-4 CASSDWRTGELFF TGTGCCAGCAGTGACTGGAGGACCGGGGAGCTGTTTTTT
. TRBJ1-1 . TRBV12-3/TRBV12-4 CASSDDGGTEAFF TGTGCCAGCAGTGATGATGGCGGCACTGAAGCTTTCTTT
. TRBJ1-5 TRBD1 TRBV6-2/TRBV6-3 CASSHRTGTNQPQHF TGTGCCAGCAGCCACCGGACAGGGACGAATCAGCCCCAGCATTTT
once TRBJ1-4 . TRBV29-1 CSVGRRGGDEKLFF TGCAGCGTTGGGCGGAGAGGAGGTGACGAAAAACTGTTTTTT
once TRBJ1-2 . TRBV13 CASSFSGLIPDLDANYGYTF TGTGCCAGCAGCTTTTCCGGGCTCATCCCCGATTTGGATGCTAACTATGGCTACACCTTC
. TRBJ1-2 . TRBV5-6 CASWIERRANYGYTF TGTGCCAGCTGGATTGAGAGGAGAGCTAACTATGGCTACACCTTC
. TRBJ1-5 . TRBV19 CAIARGSDQPQHF TGTGCCATTGCTAGGGGGTCGGATCAGCCCCAGCATTTT
. TRBJ1-4 . TRBV29-1 CSVDAGTNEKLFF TGCAGCGTTGACGCAGGGACGAATGAAAAACTGTTTTTT
. TRBJ2-4 . TRBV28 CASSLDRYIQYF TGTGCCAGCAGTTTAGACAGATACATTCAGTACTTC
. TRBJ1-1 . TRBV29-1 CSVGKGGTEAFF TGCAGCGTTGGTAAGGGAGGAACTGAAGCTTTCTTT
. TRBJ1-5 . TRBV24-1 CATSEGLSNQPQHF TGTGCCACCAGTGAAGGGCTGTCCAATCAGCCCCAGCATTTT
. TRBJ2-1 TRBD1 TRBV28 CASSPTRGRDSSLGQFF TGTGCCAGCAGTCCCACTCGCGGAAGGGACAGCTCTTTGGGGCAGTTCTTC
few TRBJ1-1 . TRBV6-2/TRBV6-3 CASSPGSEAFF TGTGCCAGCAGTCCCGGGTCGGAAGCTTTCTTT
. TRBJ2-1 TRBD2 TRBV24-1 CATSGTTPSEQFF TGTGCCACCTCCGGGACTACCCCCAGTGAGCAGTTCTTC
. TRBJ1-5 . TRBV3-1 CASSQEGDLGPQHF TGTGCCAGCAGCCAAGAGGGGGATCTAGGGCCCCAGCATTTT
. TRBJ1-5 . TRBV28 CACSLWGQPQHF TGTGCCTGCAGTTTATGGGGACAGCCCCAGCATTTT
. TRBJ1-1 . TRBV5-1 CASSWVTRDEAFF TGCGCCAGCAGCTGGGTGACAAGGGATGAAGCTTTCTTT
. TRBJ2-4 TRBD2 TRBV27 CASSLYSGGSSIQYF TGTGCCAGCAGTTTATATAGCGGGGGTTCCAGCATTCAGTACTTC